These 28 T cell receptor beta chains came from one sample sequenced in a study of T cell responses to AZD1222 COVID-19 vaccine. Clones were sequenced by immunoSEQ multiplex PCR, and TCRdb holds only the in-frame ones, with some missing. Of 120,000 or so clones in the sample, around nine tenths were seen once. The source was peripheral blood, collected on day 0 of AZD1222 vaccination. The receptors derive from an adult in good health.

The count of this clone is one. The rearrangement links TRBV19 to TRBJ2-1; 7 bases are a match to TRBD2. The germline V gene encodes CDR1 LNHDA and CDR2 SQIVND (reference sequence). V dropped 5 bases and J dropped 2; count of bases not matched to a gene: 3. The CDR3 consists of 14 residues. The CDR3 DNA sequence: TGTGCCAGTAGTTGGGGGGGGGCCTACAATGAGCAGTTCTTC. As protein: CASSWGGAYNEQFF.

CDR3 in DNA: TGTGCCATCAACTCCGGGACAGACCACACCGGGGAGCTGTTTTTT. Translated, it gives CAINSGTDHTGELFF. This chain links TRBV10-3 with TRBJ2-2; 7 bases map to TRBD1. With 7 bases clipped from V and 3 bases from J, the junction kept 8 bases outside the gene matches. The CDR3 loop spans 15 amino acids. Germline CDR1 reads ENHRY; CDR2 reads SYGVKD.

This chain uses TRBV5-1 with TRBJ1-3; 12 nucleotides agree with TRBD1. CDR1 SGHRS and CDR2 YFSETQ come from the germline V gene. V lost 4 bases, J lost 3 bases, and 11 bases stayed unmatched. CDR3 length: 18 amino acids. For the CDR3, the DNA is TGCGCCAGCAGCCAAAACCCGGGACAGGGGGCCAGTGGAAACACCATATATTTT. This encodes CASSQNPGQGASGNTIYF.

The chain recombines TRBV5-1 with TRBJ1-2; possibly TRBD1 for D (6 bases). In germline, CDR1 is SGHRS, CDR2 YFSETQ. V lost 1 base and J 4 bases, leaving 8 bases between the germline ends. The CDR3 has 13 residues. DNA of the CDR3: TGCGCCAGCAGCTTGACAGGGCTCTATGGCTACACCTTC. Encoded protein: CASSLTGLYGYTF.

This chain links TRBV6-5 with TRBJ1-4, with 9 bases fitting TRBD1. The V segment lost 0 bases and the J segment 7 bases; nucleotides outside the gene matches: 6. CDR1 is MNHEY and CDR2 is SVGAGI in the germline V gene. The CDR3 contains 16 residues. The CDR3 nucleotides read TGTGCCAGCAGTTACTCGAGGACAGGGGAATTTGAAAAACTGTTTTTT. The encoded protein is CASSYSRTGEFEKLFF.

The V call is TRBV9, the J call TRBJ2-1; TRBD2 agrees at 8 bases. J gave up 6 bases and V 1 base, and 6 bases lay outside the gene matches. This CDR3 region has 15 residues. CDR1 is SGDLS and CDR2 is YYNGEE in the germline V gene. The CDR3 bases are TGTGCCAGCAGCGTATTACTAGCGGAGCCCAATGAGCAGTTCTTC. It is translated as CASSVLLAEPNEQFF.

The genes are TRBV28 and TRBJ1-4; D gene ambiguous. This CDR3 is 20 amino acids long. CDR1 and CDR2 (germline): MDHEN, SYDVKM. V was pared by 3 bases and J by 8 bases, with 31 bases between. The CDR3 spells CASSLLLDEVVTGAGEKLFF. DNA of the CDR3: TGTGCCAGCAGTTTGTTATTGGATGAGGTGGTAACGGGAGCGGGGGAAAAACTGTTTTTT.

This chain connects TRBV9 to TRBJ2-1; D possibly corresponds to TRBD1 (5 bases). With 0 bases removed from V and 10 bases from J, the gap between germline ends came to 5 bases. The CDR3 totals 11 residues. The V gene's germline CDR1 is SGDLS and CDR2 YYNGEE. Written as DNA, the CDR3 is TGTGCCAGCAGCGTAGGACAGGAGCAGTTCTTC. Translated, it gives CASSVGQEQFF.

The chain carries TRBV2 and TRBJ2-2, with TRBD2 matching over 11 bases. The trim removed 7 bases at V and 4 bases at J, leaving 11 bases unmatched. Germline V gene lookup returns CDR1 SNHLY and CDR2 FYNNEI. CDR3 length equals 17 residues. This CDR3 is CASKTSGGLGGTGELFF. The DNA of the CDR3 is TGTGCCAGCAAAACTAGCGGGGGTCTGGGTGGCACCGGGGAGCTGTTTTTT.

The rearrangement joins TRBV14 to TRBJ2-2; D remains unclear. There are 16 residues in the CDR3. V was cut by 3 bases and J by 4 bases, with 15 bases left in between. In germline, CDR1 is SGHDN, CDR2 FVKESK. The CDR3 nucleotides are TGTGCCAGCAGCCAGCCCGGGTTATGGGCCACCGGGGAGCTGTTTTTT. It yields the protein CASSQPGLWATGELFF.

In this sample, this clone turned up once. V is TRBV20-1 and J is TRBJ2-7, with TRBD2 matching 7 bases. The CDR3 runs to 11 residues. With 4 bases clipped from V and 6 bases from J, the junction kept 3 bases outside the gene matches. Germline CDR1 is DFQATT and CDR2 is SNEGSKA (reference sequence). DNA of the CDR3: TGCAGTGCTAAAGCGGGGCTCGAGCAGTACTTC. Residues: CSAKAGLEQYF.

This chain uses TRBV5-8 with TRBJ1-4; possibly TRBD1 for D (6 bases). V lost 4 bases and J 6 bases, leaving 19 bases between the germline ends. This CDR3 has 16 amino acids. CDR1 SGHTS and CDR2 YDEGEE come from the germline V gene. CDR3 nucleotide sequence: TGTGCCAGCAGCATACGGGACGACCAGGGGCATGAAAAACTGTTTTTT. Protein product: CASSIRDDQGHEKLFF. The complete variable domain, with remaining parts taken from reference TRBV5-8 and TRBJ1-4, reads EAGVTQSPTHLIKTRGQQATLRCSPISGHTSVYWYQQALGLGLQFLLWYDEGEERNRGNFPPRFSGRQFPNYSSELNVNALELEDSALYLCASSIRDDQGHEKLFFGSGTQLSVL.

The V and J genes are TRBV11-2 and TRBJ2-5, with TRBD2 matching over 8 bases. Looked up from germline, CDR1 is SGHAT and CDR2 is FQNNGV. Trimming took 4 bases from V and 4 from J; bases not matched to a gene: 5. This CDR3 spans 14 amino acids. CDR3 in amino acids: CASSSGGRLETQYF. DNA of the CDR3: TGTGCCAGCAGCTCGGGAGGGAGGCTAGAGACCCAGTACTTC. Combining the CDR3 with reference TRBV11-2 and TRBJ2-5 gives the whole variable domain EAGVAQSPRYKIIEKRQSVAFWCNPISGHATLYWYQQILGQGPKLLIQFQNNGVVDDSQLPKDRFSAERLKGVDSTLKIQPAKLEDSAVYLCASSSGGRLETQYFGPGTRLLVL.

V and J are TRBV19 and TRBJ2-3; D is possibly TRBD1 or TRBD2 (6 bases each). V was cut by 5 bases and J by 6 bases, with 9 bases left in between. The CDR3 has 12 amino acids. Germline CDR1 is LNHDA and CDR2 is SQIVND (reference sequence). Here the CDR3 reads CASSSGADTQYF. The CDR3 DNA follows: TGTGCCAGTAGTTCGGGGGCCGATACGCAGTATTTT.

This clone was observed a handful of times. The chain recombines TRBV7-8 with TRBJ1-2, with D possibly TRBD1 on 5 matching bases. CDR3 length: 12 residues. Trimming cost V 8 bases and J 7 bases, with 14 bases left between them. Per germline, CDR1 SGHVS and CDR2 FQNEAQ. The CDR3 protein is CASGNPRGGYTF. CDR3 DNA: TGTGCCAGCGGGAACCCGAGGGGTGGCTACACCTTC.

This chain uses TRBV9 with TRBJ1-1; weak D call: TRBD1 (5 bases). Germline V gene data show CDR1 as SGDLS and CDR2 as YYNGEE. The CDR3 has 13 amino acids. Trimming cost V 7 bases and J 10 bases, with 20 bases left between them. For the CDR3, the DNA is TGTGCCAGCGCCGGGGCGGGAGGGGCTCGAGCTTTCTTT. This codes for CASAGAGGARAFF. Full variable domain (rest looked up from reference TRBV9 and TRBJ1-1): DSGVTQTPKHLITATGQRVTLRCSPRSGDLSVYWYQQSLDQGLQFLIQYYNGEERAKGNILERFSAQQFPDLHSELNLSSLELGDSALYFCASAGAGGARAFFGQGTRLTVV.

The chain is built from TRBV29-1 and TRBJ1-3; D unclear. CDR3 length: 13 residues. In germline, CDR1 is SQVTM, CDR2 ANQGSEA. V gave up 4 bases and J gave up 1 base, with 8 bases separating them. The CDR3 sequence is CSVGWASGNTIYF. CDR3 DNA: TGCAGCGTTGGGTGGGCTTCTGGAAACACCATATATTTT.

J is TRBJ1-2 and V is TRBV5-1; 9 bases match TRBD1. The germline V gene encodes CDR1 SGHRS and CDR2 YFSETQ. This CDR3 comprises 15 residues. V trimming: 4 bases; J trimming: 3 bases; junction bases outside the gene matches: 7. In DNA, the CDR3 is TGCGCCAGCAGCCAAACAGGGGGCTTGGACTATGGCTACACCTTC. It is translated as CASSQTGGLDYGYTF.

The V call is TRBV29-1, the J call TRBJ2-1; D uncertain. The CDR3 has 12 residues. The ends were cut back, 0 bases at V and 4 bases at J, with 4 bases in the middle. CDR1 SQVTM and CDR2 ANQGSEA come from the germline V gene. The CDR3, as DNA: TGCAGCGTTGAAGAGGGTTACAATGAGCAGTTCTTC. As protein: CSVEEGYNEQFF.

The J gene is TRBJ1-2, the V gene TRBV21-1. TRBV21-1 is deemed a pseudogene. The CDR3 sequence is 13 residues long. This CDR3 is CASVKATNYGYTF. DNA of the CDR3: TGTGCCAGCGTTAAAGCGACAAACTATGGCTACACCTTC.

This clone has just one count. The chain couples TRBV6-1 to TRBJ2-3; 11 positions agree with TRBD1. Germline assignment: CDR1 MNHNS and CDR2 SASEGT. The CDR3 has 15 residues. J lost 8 bases, V lost 3 bases, and 7 bases had no gene match. The CDR3: CASSDLGQGGRTQYF. In nucleotides, the CDR3 is TGTGCCAGCAGTGACCTGGGACAGGGGGGGCGTACGCAGTATTTT.

This chain uses TRBV6-2 or TRBV6-3 with TRBJ2-1, with D possibly being TRBD2 (6 bases). This CDR3 region has 18 residues. Germline V gives CDR1 MNHEY, CDR2 SVGEGT. Trimming pared 0 bases from V and 4 bases from J, leaving 19 bases between. The CDR3 loop reads CASSYSTAGTGPYNEQFF. The CDR3 DNA reads as TGTGCCAGCAGTTACTCGACCGCGGGAACAGGCCCTTACAATGAGCAGTTCTTC.

This chain connects TRBV2 to TRBJ2-5; no firm D call. This CDR3 is 17 amino acids long. The V gene's germline CDR1 is SNHLY and CDR2 FYNNEI. V was shortened by 10 bases and J by 0 bases, with 24 bases between the two germline ends. CDR3 sequence reads: CATPLLSQRLNQETQYF. In nucleotides, the CDR3 is TGTGCCACCCCGCTCCTTTCACAAAGGTTGAACCAAGAGACCCAGTACTTC.

A few counts support this clone. This chain connects TRBV3-1 (or the pseudogene TRBV3-2) to TRBJ1-5; D gene unclear. CDR3 size: 14 residues. The ends were cut back, 4 bases at V and 0 bases at J, with 7 bases in the middle. Germline V CDR1 and CDR2: LGHDT, YNNKEL (reference sequence). As DNA, the CDR3 is TGTGCCAGCAGCCTTGGGAATAGCAATCAGCCCCAGCATTTT. Amino acids: CASSLGNSNQPQHF.

The chain uses TRBV7-2 and TRBJ2-5; D not certain. The length of the CDR3 is 15 residues. The germline V gene encodes CDR1 SGHTA and CDR2 FQGNSA. V was clipped by 5 bases and J by 5 bases, with 18 bases between them. CDR3 residues: CASSPTRPGWETQYF. Here the CDR3 DNA reads TGTGCCAGCAGCCCGACCCGACCGGGCTGGGAGACCCAGTACTTC.

This clone was seen a single time. The chain couples TRBV27 to TRBJ2-7; weak D call: TRBD1 (6 bases). The CDR3 has 15 amino acids. Trimming left V 6 bases short and J 6 bases short, with 21 bases between. Germline CDR1 reads MNHEY; CDR2 reads SMNVEV (reference sequence). CDR3 in DNA: TGTGCCAGCAGCTTTCTACCCCCTAACAGGGTCGAGCAGTACTTC. Residues: CASSFLPPNRVEQYF.

This clone was counted between two and nine times. This chain connects TRBV5-8 to TRBJ1-2; no firm D call. Trimming took off 0 bases at V and 4 bases at J, with 10 bases between the two ends. Per the germline V gene, CDR1 is SGHTS and CDR2 is YDEGEE. The CDR3 consists of 14 residues. In DNA form, the CDR3 reads TGTGCCAGCAGCTTGGCCGCGGGTCTCTATGGCTACACCTTC. Amino acid sequence: CASSLAAGLYGYTF.

The V and J genes are TRBV20-1 and TRBJ2-7; D uncertain. Germline loops: CDR1 DFQATT, CDR2 SNEGSKA (reference sequence). Deletions cut 5 bases from V and 3 bases from J, with 8 bases between. There are 11 residues in the CDR3. The CDR3 coding sequence is TGCAGTGCTTATACCCGCTACGAGCAGTACTTC. It specifies CSAYTRYEQYF.